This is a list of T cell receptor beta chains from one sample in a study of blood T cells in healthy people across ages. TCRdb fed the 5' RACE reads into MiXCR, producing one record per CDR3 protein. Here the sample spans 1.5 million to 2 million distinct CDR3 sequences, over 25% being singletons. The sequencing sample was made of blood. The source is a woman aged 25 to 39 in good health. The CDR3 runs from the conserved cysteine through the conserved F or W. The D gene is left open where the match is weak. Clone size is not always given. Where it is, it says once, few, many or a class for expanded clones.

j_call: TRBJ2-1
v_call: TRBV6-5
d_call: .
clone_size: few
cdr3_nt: TGTGCCAGCAGTTACTCGATAAATCCTCACAATGAGCAGTTCTTC
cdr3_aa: CASSYSINPHNEQFF

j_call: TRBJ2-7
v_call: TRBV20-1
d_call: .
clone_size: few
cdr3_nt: TGCAGTGCTAGTGTCACCCGTCCAGGGCGGACATTTAACTACGAGCAGTACTTC
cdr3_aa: CSASVTRPGRTFNYEQYF

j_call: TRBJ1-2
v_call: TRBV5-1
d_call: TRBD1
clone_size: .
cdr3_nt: TGCGCCAGCAGCTTCGGGACAGGGAAGGGTTATGGCTACACCTTC
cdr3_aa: CASSFGTGKGYGYTF

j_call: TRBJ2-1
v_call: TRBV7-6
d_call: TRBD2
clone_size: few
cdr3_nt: TGTGCCAGCAGCTTAACCACTAGCGGGAGGGAGTTCTTC
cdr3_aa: CASSLTTSGREFF

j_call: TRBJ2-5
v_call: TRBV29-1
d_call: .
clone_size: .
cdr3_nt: TGCAGCGTTGAAGGGCGCCCACAAGAGACCCAGTACTTC
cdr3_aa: CSVEGRPQETQYF

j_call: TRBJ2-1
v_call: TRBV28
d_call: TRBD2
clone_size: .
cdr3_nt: TGTGCCAGCAGTTTAGCGGGGGGCCTCCGGGGGGAGCAGTTCTTC
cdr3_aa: CASSLAGGLRGEQFF

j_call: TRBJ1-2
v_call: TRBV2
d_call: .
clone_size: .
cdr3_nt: TGTGCCAGCAGGGATACCAGAAATAACTATGGCTACACCTTC
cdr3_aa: CASRDTRNNYGYTF

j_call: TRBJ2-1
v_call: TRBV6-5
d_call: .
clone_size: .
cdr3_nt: TGTGCCAGCAGTCGCACAGAATACAGTGAGCAGTTCTTC
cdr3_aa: CASSRTEYSEQFF

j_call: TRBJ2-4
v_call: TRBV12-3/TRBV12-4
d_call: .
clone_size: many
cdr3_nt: TGTGCCAGCATTTCCCCTCAGGTCTCGGGAAACATTCAGTACTTC
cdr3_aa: CASISPQVSGNIQYF

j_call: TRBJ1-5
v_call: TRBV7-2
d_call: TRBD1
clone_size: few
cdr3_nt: TGTGCCAGCAGCAACACTGGACAGGGAGAGGTTCAGCCCCAGCATTTT
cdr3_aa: CASSNTGQGEVQPQHF

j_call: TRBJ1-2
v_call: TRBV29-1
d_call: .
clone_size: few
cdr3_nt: TGCAGCGTTGAAGAATACCCCTCTATCTATGGCTACACCTTC
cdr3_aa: CSVEEYPSIYGYTF

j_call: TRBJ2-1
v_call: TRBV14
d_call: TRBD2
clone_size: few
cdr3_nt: TGTGCCAGCAGCCCTTTACTAGCGGGCGTTGAGCAGTTCTTC
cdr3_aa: CASSPLLAGVEQFF

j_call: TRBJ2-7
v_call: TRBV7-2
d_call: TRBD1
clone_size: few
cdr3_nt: TGTGCCAGCAGCTTCGTAGGGACAGGCCACGAGCAGTACTTC
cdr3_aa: CASSFVGTGHEQYF

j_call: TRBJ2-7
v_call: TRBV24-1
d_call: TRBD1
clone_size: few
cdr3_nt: TGTGCCACCAGCGGAGCCGGGACAGGGAAGACCTACGAGCAGTACTTC
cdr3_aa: CATSGAGTGKTYEQYF

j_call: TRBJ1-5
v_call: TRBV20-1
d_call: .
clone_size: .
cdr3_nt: TGCAGTGCCGGGGACACCTTTAATCAGCCCCAGCATTTT
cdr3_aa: CSAGDTFNQPQHF

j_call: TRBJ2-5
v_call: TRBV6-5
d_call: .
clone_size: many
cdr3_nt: TGTGCCAGCAGTTACTGGACTGGGATACAAGAGACCCAGTACTTC
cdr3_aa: CASSYWTGIQETQYF

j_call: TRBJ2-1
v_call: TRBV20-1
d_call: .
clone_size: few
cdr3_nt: TGCAGTGCTAGACTAGCTGATACCCGGTCCTACAATGAGCAGTTCTTC
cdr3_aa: CSARLADTRSYNEQFF

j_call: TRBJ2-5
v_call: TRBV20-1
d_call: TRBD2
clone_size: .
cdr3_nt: TGCAGTGCTAGAGTCGAGACTAGCTTAGAGACCCAGTACTTC
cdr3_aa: CSARVETSLETQYF

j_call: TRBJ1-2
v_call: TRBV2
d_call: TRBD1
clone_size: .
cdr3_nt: TGTGCCAGCAGTTTCAGACAGGGCGAGGCTAACTATGGCTACACCTTC
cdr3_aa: CASSFRQGEANYGYTF

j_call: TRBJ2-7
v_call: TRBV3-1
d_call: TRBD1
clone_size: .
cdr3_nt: TGTGCCGGCCAATCTGGGACAGGGGGCAGTAGTATGTACGAGCAGTACTTC
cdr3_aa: CAGQSGTGGSSMYEQYF

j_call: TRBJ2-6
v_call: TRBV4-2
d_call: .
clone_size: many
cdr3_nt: TGTGCCAGCAGCCAAGAAGGTTCCTCTGGGGCCAACGTCCTGACTTTC
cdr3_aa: CASSQEGSSGANVLTF

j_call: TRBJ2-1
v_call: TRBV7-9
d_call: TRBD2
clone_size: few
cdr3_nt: TGTGCCAGCAGCCCGAGCGGGGCGCCCCAGGAGCAGTTCTTC
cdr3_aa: CASSPSGAPQEQFF

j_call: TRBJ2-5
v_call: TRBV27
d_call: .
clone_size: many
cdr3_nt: TGTGCCAGCAGTTTAGGAGTGACGGGGACCCAGTACTTC
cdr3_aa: CASSLGVTGTQYF

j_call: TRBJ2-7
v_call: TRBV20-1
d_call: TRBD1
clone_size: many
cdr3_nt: TGCAGTGCTAATAGGGACAGGGGTAACGAGCAGTACTTC
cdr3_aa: CSANRDRGNEQYF

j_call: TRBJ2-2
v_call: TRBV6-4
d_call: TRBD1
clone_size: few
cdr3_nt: TGTGCCAGCAGAGCCGGGACAGACACCGGGGAGCTGTTTTTT
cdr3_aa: CASRAGTDTGELFF

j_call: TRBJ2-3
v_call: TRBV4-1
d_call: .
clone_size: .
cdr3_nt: TGCGCCAGCAGCCCACGCGGGACTTTCACAGATACGCAGTATTTT
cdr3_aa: CASSPRGTFTDTQYF

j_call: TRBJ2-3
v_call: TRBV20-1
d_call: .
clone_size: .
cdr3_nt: TGCAGTGCTAGCATTATTCAGTCCCCCACTAGCACAGATACGCAGTATTTT
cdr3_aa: CSASIIQSPTSTDTQYF

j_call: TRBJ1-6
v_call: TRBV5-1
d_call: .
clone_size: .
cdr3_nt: TGCGCCAGCAGCTTGGTGGGGAGAACTAGCTCCTATAATTCACCCCTCCACTTT
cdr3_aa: CASSLVGRTSSYNSPLHF

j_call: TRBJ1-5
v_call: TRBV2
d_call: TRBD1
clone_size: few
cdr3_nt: TGTGCCAGCAGTGAGAGAGGGGGCCGTCAGCCCCAGCATTTT
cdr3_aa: CASSERGGRQPQHF

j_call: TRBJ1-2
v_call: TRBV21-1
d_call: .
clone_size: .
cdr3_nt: TGTGCCAGCAGCTTCACGGGGGCTGGCTACGCCTTC
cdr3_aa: CASSFTGAGYAF

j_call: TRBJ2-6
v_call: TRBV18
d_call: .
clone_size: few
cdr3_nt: TGTGCCAGCTCACCGGGGGGGCCATTCGTCTCTGGGGCCAACGTCCTGACTTTC
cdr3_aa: CASSPGGPFVSGANVLTF

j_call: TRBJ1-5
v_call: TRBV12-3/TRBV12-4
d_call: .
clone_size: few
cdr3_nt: TGTGCCAGCAGTTTAGGGTCAGGAAGGGGGGAACAGCCCCAGCATTTT
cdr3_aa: CASSLGSGRGEQPQHF